Included here is one TCR beta chain sequence, with context. The antigen is undetermined. This record belongs to a study of shared clonotypes between healthy human individuals. The study's findings and limits: Measured sharing among donors was expected to vary with sequencing depth.

This CDR3 spans 15 amino acids. J was trimmed by 2 bases and V by 5 bases; bases with no gene match: 5. The germline V gene has CDR1 MDHEN and CDR2 SYDVKM. The assay was run at deep level. The quantity of DNA used in unsorted PBMC replicate PCRs was about 0.3 ug, corresponding to tens of thousands of T cell genomes. Produced via immunoSEQ multiplex PCR; TCRdb's table is partial and in-frame only. The sample has about 480,000 clones; over 60% are singletons. The sequence was obtained from a woman aged 40 to 50 in good health. Some clones in this sample may be carry-over from other donors' samples. The chain carries TRBV28 and TRBJ2-5; 10 nucleotides match TRBD1. Input material: PBMCs. CDR3 residues: CASSTPDRGQETQYF. The CDR3, as DNA: TGTGCCAGCAGTACACCGGACAGGGGGCAAGAGACCCAGTACTTC.